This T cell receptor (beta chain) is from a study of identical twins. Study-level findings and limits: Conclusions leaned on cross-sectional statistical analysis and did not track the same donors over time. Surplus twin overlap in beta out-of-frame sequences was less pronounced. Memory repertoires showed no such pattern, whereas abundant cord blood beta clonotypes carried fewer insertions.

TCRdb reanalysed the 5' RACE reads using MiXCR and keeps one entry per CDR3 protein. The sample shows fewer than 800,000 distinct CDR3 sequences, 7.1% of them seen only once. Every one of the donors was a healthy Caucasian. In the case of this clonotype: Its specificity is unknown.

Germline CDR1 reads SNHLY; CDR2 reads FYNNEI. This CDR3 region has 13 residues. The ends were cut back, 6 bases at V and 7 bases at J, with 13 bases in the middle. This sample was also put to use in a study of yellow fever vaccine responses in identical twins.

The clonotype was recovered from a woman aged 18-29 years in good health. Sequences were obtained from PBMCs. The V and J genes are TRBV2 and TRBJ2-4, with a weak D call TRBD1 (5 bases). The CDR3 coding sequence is TGTGCCAGCAGCGCCGAACAGGTCAACATTCAGTACTTC. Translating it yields CASSAEQVNIQYF.